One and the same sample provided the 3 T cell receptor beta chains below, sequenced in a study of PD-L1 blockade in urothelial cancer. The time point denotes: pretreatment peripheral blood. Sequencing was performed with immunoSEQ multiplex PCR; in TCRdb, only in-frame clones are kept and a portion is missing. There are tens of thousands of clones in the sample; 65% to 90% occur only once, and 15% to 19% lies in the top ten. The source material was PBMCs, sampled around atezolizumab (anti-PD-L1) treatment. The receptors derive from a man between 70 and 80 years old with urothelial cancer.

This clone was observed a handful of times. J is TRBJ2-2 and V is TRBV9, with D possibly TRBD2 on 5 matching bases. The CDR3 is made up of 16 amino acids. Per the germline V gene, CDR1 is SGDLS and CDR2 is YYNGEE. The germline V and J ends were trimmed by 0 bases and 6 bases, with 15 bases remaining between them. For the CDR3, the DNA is TGTGCCAGCAGCGTAGACGTGAGGGTAGGTCCCGGGGAGCTGTTTTTT. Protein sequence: CASSVDVRVGPGELFF.

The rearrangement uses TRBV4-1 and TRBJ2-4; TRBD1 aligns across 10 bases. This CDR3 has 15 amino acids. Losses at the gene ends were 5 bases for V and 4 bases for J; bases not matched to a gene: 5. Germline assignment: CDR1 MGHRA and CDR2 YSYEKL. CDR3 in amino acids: CASSKPGQGKNIQYF. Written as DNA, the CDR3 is TGCGCCAGCAGCAAACCGGGACAGGGGAAAAACATTCAGTACTTC.

The CDR3 DNA sequence: TGTGCCAGCAGCGTAGAGGGGAATGAGCAGTTCTTC. Its protein product is CASSVEGNEQFF. The genes are TRBV9 and TRBJ2-1; possible D gene TRBD1, 5 bases. Germline V gene data show CDR1 as SGDLS and CDR2 as YYNGEE. CDR3 size: 12 residues. Trimming shortened V by 0 bases and J by 7 bases, and 5 bases separated the two germline ends.